The 29 T cell receptor beta chains in this list originate from one sample, sequenced in a study of PD-L1 blockade in urothelial cancer. Using immunoSEQ multiplex PCR, the repertoire was profiled, and TCRdb retains in-frame clones only, with some absent. The sample yields about 81,000 clones, approximately 90% seen once. This specimen consisted of PBMCs, obtained around atezolizumab (anti-PD-L1) treatment. These receptors all stem from a man aged 60-69 years with urothelial cancer.

The V gene is TRBV2, the J gene TRBJ2-6; no clear D. The V gene lost 3 bases and the J gene lost 0 bases, with 6 bases spanning the gap. This CDR3 comprises 15 residues. Germline V lookup: CDR1 SNHLY, CDR2 FYNNEI. The CDR3 nucleotides are TGTGCCAGCAGTGATCAGTTCTCTGGGGCCAACGTCCTGACTTTC. This encodes CASSDQFSGANVLTF.

The chain uses TRBV7-2 and TRBJ1-1; no definite D call. The V gene's germline CDR1 is SGHTA and CDR2 FQGNSA. The CDR3 sequence is 13 residues long. V was pared by 1 base and J by 2 bases, with 5 bases between. CDR3 sequence reads: CASSLDSNTEAFF. CDR3 in DNA: TGTGCCAGCAGCTTAGACTCTAACACTGAAGCTTTCTTT.

This chain links TRBV5-4 with TRBJ2-3, with 7 bases that match TRBD1. V was pared by 0 bases and J by 2 bases, with 6 bases of the junction left unmatched. Germline CDR1 is SGHNT and CDR2 is YYREEE (reference sequence). This CDR3 has 16 residues. The CDR3 sequence is CASSLAGTDFTDTQYF. Written as DNA, the CDR3 is TGTGCCAGCAGCTTGGCCGGGACAGACTTCACAGATACGCAGTATTTT.

The chain carries TRBV5-1 and TRBJ2-2; TRBD1 agrees at 7 bases. J was trimmed by 2 bases and V by 3 bases; bases with no gene match: 10. Germline V CDR1 and CDR2: SGHRS, YFSETQ. The CDR3 sequence is 17 residues long. The DNA of the CDR3 is TGCGCCAGCAGCTGGGGGACAGCGAAACTAAACACCGGGGAGCTGTTTTTT. Amino acid sequence: CASSWGTAKLNTGELFF. The complete variable domain, with remaining parts taken from reference TRBV5-1 and TRBJ2-2, reads KAGVTQTPRYLIKTRGQQVTLSCSPISGHRSVSWYQQTPGQGLQFLFEYFSETQRNKGNFPGRFSGRQFSNSRSEMNVSTLELGDSALYLCASSWGTAKLNTGELFFGEGSRLTVL.

The V gene is TRBV4-3, the J gene TRBJ1-2; 7 bases are a match to TRBD1. The length of the CDR3 is 15 residues. The J segment lost 8 bases and the V segment lost 0 bases, leaving 9 bases of the junction unmatched. CDR1 LGHNA and CDR2 YSLEER come from the germline V gene. DNA of the CDR3: TGCGCCAGCAGCCAAGAGAGGACAGGCCTTAGGGGCTACACCTTC. Protein: CASSQERTGLRGYTF.

This chain uses TRBV6-4 with TRBJ2-3; D unresolved. The CDR3 sequence is 14 residues long. CDR1 is MRHNA and CDR2 is SNTAGT in the germline V gene. Trimming cost V 6 bases and J 0 bases, with 10 bases left between them. CDR3 in DNA: TGTGCCAGCAGCCCACAATTTAGCACAGATACGCAGTATTTT. This sequence encodes CASSPQFSTDTQYF.

This rearrangement joins TRBV6-5 to TRBJ1-4; D is ambiguous. Germline V gene sequence: CDR1 MNHEY, CDR2 SVGAGI. The CDR3 consists of 16 residues. Trimming shortened V by 0 bases and J by 0 bases, and 8 bases separated the two germline ends. The CDR3 loop is CASSYSRVTTNEKLFF. The CDR3 nucleotides read TGTGCCAGCAGTTACTCGAGGGTGACAACTAATGAAAAACTGTTTTTT.

The chain has TRBV6-1 and TRBJ1-2; possible D gene TRBD1, 5 bases. Germline V gene data show CDR1 as MNHNS and CDR2 as SASEGT. Trimming left V 2 bases short and J 4 bases short, with 14 bases between. The CDR3 is made up of 15 amino acids. The CDR3 bases are TGTGCCAGCAGTGAAAACGCCGCAGGGCCCTATGGCTACACCTTC. It translates to CASSENAAGPYGYTF.

The V gene is TRBV28, the J gene TRBJ1-4; TRBD1 is a possible D gene (5 bases). In germline, CDR1 is MDHEN, CDR2 SYDVKM. The CDR3 consists of 17 residues. The V end lost 4 bases, the J end lost 4 bases, and 19 bases lay between the germline ends. The CDR3 DNA is TGTGCCAGCAGTTCCCGCCGGGGGTCTTTACTTAATGAAAAACTGTTTTTT. Translating gives CASSSRRGSLLNEKLFF. Supplemented by reference TRBV28 and TRBJ1-4, the full variable domain reads DVKVTQSSRYLVKRTGEKVFLECVQDMDHENMFWYRQDPGLGLRLIYFSYDVKMKEKGDIPEGYSVSREKKERFSLILESASTNQTSMYLCASSSRRGSLLNEKLFFGSGTQLSVL.

This rearrangement joins TRBV7-8 to TRBJ1-2; D is possibly TRBD1 (6 bases). The V end was cut by 5 bases, the J end by 7 bases, with 17 bases between. Germline CDR1 and CDR2: SGHVS and FQNEAQ. The CDR3 has 14 amino acids. CDR3 residues: CASSPTGSKGGYTF. The CDR3, as DNA: TGTGCCAGCAGCCCCACAGGGTCAAAGGGTGGCTACACCTTC.

V gene TRBV7-2 combines with J gene TRBJ2-1; 7 bases map to TRBD1. The germline gives CDR1 SGHTA, CDR2 FQGNSA. The CDR3 totals 15 residues. Trimming cost V 5 bases and J 5 bases; bases outside gene matches: 9. CDR3 amino acids: CASSITRDSNNEQFF. DNA of the CDR3: TGTGCCAGCAGCATCACGAGGGACAGCAACAATGAGCAGTTCTTC.

The CDR3 reads CASSLRGDRAADTQYF. The CDR3 DNA reads TGTGCCAGCAGCCTACGAGGGGACAGGGCAGCAGATACGCAGTATTTT. The V gene is TRBV9, the J gene TRBJ2-3, with 9 bases lining up with TRBD1. CDR3 size: 16 residues. V dropped 4 bases and J dropped 4; count of bases not matched to a gene: 10. Per germline, CDR1 SGDLS and CDR2 YYNGEE.

The chain combines TRBV9 with TRBJ1-2; D is possibly TRBD1 (6 bases). The CDR3 has 15 amino acids. The ends were cut back, 4 bases at V and 0 bases at J, with 13 bases in the middle. CDR1 and CDR2 from the germline V gene are SGDLS and YYNGEE. Here the CDR3 DNA reads TGTGCCAGCAGCCCCAGGGGCAGCGCTAACTATGGCTACACCTTC. Translation gives CASSPRGSANYGYTF. Supplemented by reference TRBV9 and TRBJ1-2, the full variable domain reads DSGVTQTPKHLITATGQRVTLRCSPRSGDLSVYWYQQSLDQGLQFLIQYYNGEERAKGNILERFSAQQFPDLHSELNLSSLELGDSALYFCASSPRGSANYGYTFGSGTRLTVV.

The V gene is TRBV11-2, the J gene TRBJ1-6; tentatively, D is TRBD1 (5 bases). There are 15 residues in the CDR3. V gave up 2 bases and J gave up 5 bases, with 10 bases separating them. Germline V gene lookup returns CDR1 SGHAT and CDR2 FQNNGV. In nucleotides, the CDR3 is TGTGCCAGCAGCTTACTGACAGCGAATAATTCACCCCTCCACTTT. Residues: CASSLLTANNSPLHF.

V gene TRBV9 combines with J gene TRBJ1-2; 9 bases are a match to TRBD1. This CDR3 spans 16 amino acids. Germline-derived CDR1 and CDR2 are SGDLS and YYNGEE. Losses at the gene ends were 4 bases for V and 6 bases for J; bases not matched to a gene: 13. Here the CDR3 DNA reads TGTGCCAGCAGCTCCTTTGGACAGGGGTGGTCTAATGGCTACACCTTC. It encodes CASSSFGQGWSNGYTF. Supplemented by reference TRBV9 and TRBJ1-2, the full variable domain reads DSGVTQTPKHLITATGQRVTLRCSPRSGDLSVYWYQQSLDQGLQFLIQYYNGEERAKGNILERFSAQQFPDLHSELNLSSLELGDSALYFCASSSFGQGWSNGYTFGSGTRLTVV.

This chain connects TRBV19 to TRBJ1-2; perhaps TRBD1 as D (6 bases). Per the germline V gene, CDR1 is LNHDA and CDR2 is SQIVND (reference sequence). The CDR3 runs to 14 residues. Trimming stripped 9 bases from V and 4 bases from J, with 18 bases between. The CDR3 DNA sequence: TGTGCCAGGTCGATCGGGACACCGATCTATGGCTACACCTTC. It yields the protein CARSIGTPIYGYTF.

The J gene is TRBJ2-5, the V gene TRBV5-1; 9 bases fit TRBD1. Germline lookup yields CDR1 SGHRS and CDR2 YFSETQ. The CDR3 has 15 amino acids. Germline trimming cut 4 bases from V and 4 bases from J; bases unmatched to any gene: 8. CDR3 residues: CASSPGTGSGETQYF. The CDR3 DNA reads TGCGCCAGCAGCCCAGGGACAGGGTCCGGAGAGACCCAGTACTTC. The full variable domain, its missing parts supplied by reference TRBV5-1 and TRBJ2-5, is KAGVTQTPRYLIKTRGQQVTLSCSPISGHRSVSWYQQTPGQGLQFLFEYFSETQRNKGNFPGRFSGRQFSNSRSEMNVSTLELGDSALYLCASSPGTGSGETQYFGPGTRLLVL.

This clone turned up a few times. The V and J genes are TRBV2 and TRBJ2-2; maybe TRBD1 (5 bases). CDR1 is SNHLY, CDR2 FYNNEI, per germline. CDR3 size: 14 residues. The ends were cut back, 7 bases at V and 2 bases at J, with 11 bases in the middle. The CDR3 nucleotides are TGTGCCAGCAAACAGGCCTCTAACACCGGGGAGCTGTTTTTT. It is translated as CASKQASNTGELFF.

The V and J genes are TRBV7-2 and TRBJ1-2; no definite D call. CDR3 length: 13 residues. V shed 7 bases and J shed 0 bases, with 9 bases lying between them. Germline CDR1 SGHTA, CDR2 FQGNSA. The CDR3: CASTLLANYGYTF. In DNA, the CDR3 is TGTGCCAGCACGCTCTTAGCTAACTATGGCTACACCTTC.

The CDR3 spells CSVEETASTDTQYF. The CDR3 DNA sequence: TGCAGCGTTGAAGAGACTGCTAGCACAGATACGCAGTATTTT. The V call is TRBV29-1, the J call TRBJ2-3; the D is unclear. Trimming took off 0 bases at V and 0 bases at J, with 7 bases between the two ends. Per germline, CDR1 SQVTM and CDR2 ANQGSEA. This CDR3 has 14 residues.

The chain has TRBV25-1 and TRBJ2-7; possibly TRBD2 for D (6 bases). Germline V gene sequence: CDR1 MGHDK, CDR2 SYGVNS. This CDR3 is 13 amino acids long. V shed 3 bases and J shed 2 bases, with 8 bases lying between them. CDR3 coding DNA: TGTGCCAGCAGTGACGGGGGAACCTACGAGCAGTACTTC. As protein: CASSDGGTYEQYF.

The chain is built from TRBV5-5 and TRBJ1-4, with D unclear. V dropped 0 bases and J dropped 5 bases, with 5 bases sitting between them. This CDR3 spans 13 amino acids. CDR1 SGHKS and CDR2 YYEKEE come from the germline V gene (reference sequence). CDR3 region: CASSLAQNEKLFF. The CDR3, as DNA: TGTGCCAGCAGCTTGGCCCAGAATGAAAAACTGTTTTTT.

This chain connects TRBV6-5 to TRBJ2-3; 8 positions agree with TRBD2. The CDR3 is made up of 16 amino acids. The germline V gene encodes CDR1 MNHEY and CDR2 SVGAGI. With V trimmed by 0 bases and J by 4 bases, 6 bases remained unmatched. The CDR3 region is CASSYSPGGAPDTQYF. In nucleotides, the CDR3 is TGTGCCAGCAGTTACTCTCCCGGGGGGGCCCCAGATACGCAGTATTTT.

The chain couples TRBV30 to TRBJ1-4; possibly TRBD1 for D (5 bases). The V gene's germline CDR1 is GTSNPN and CDR2 SVGIG (reference sequence). V lost 1 base and J lost 8, with 14 bases in between. The CDR3 spans 14 residues. The DNA of the CDR3 is TGTGCCTGGAGTGAAGCAGGGATGAGAGAAAAACTGTTTTTT. It translates to CAWSEAGMREKLFF.

The CDR3 here is CASSLAGENTGELFF. For the CDR3, the DNA is TGTGCCAGCTCCCTAGCGGGAGAAAACACCGGGGAGCTGTTTTTT. The V call is TRBV6-6, the J call TRBJ2-2, with 10 bases lining up with TRBD2. CDR3 size: 15 residues. Germline trimming cut 8 bases from V and 2 bases from J; bases unmatched to any gene: 5. CDR1 and CDR2 (germline): MNHNY, SVGAGI (reference sequence).

The V and J genes are TRBV5-4 and TRBJ1-1; D not certain. Trimming took 0 bases from V and 1 from J, leaving 13 bases between them. Germline V gene lookup returns CDR1 SGHNT and CDR2 YYREEE (reference sequence). The CDR3 is 16 residues long. CDR3 residues: CASSLEVAAQNTEAFF. CDR3 in DNA: TGTGCCAGCAGCTTGGAAGTCGCGGCCCAGAACACTGAAGCTTTCTTT.

The chain carries TRBV5-4 and TRBJ2-5; perhaps TRBD2 as D (6 bases). This CDR3 is 18 amino acids long. Germline CDR1 is SGHNT and CDR2 is YYREEE (reference sequence). Between the trimmed V and J ends, which lost 4 bases and 0 bases, there was a span of 22 bases. The chain's CDR3 is CASSPSPGLPKYQETQYF. CDR3 in DNA: TGTGCCAGCAGCCCAAGCCCGGGACTCCCCAAGTACCAAGAGACCCAGTACTTC.

DNA of the CDR3: TGTGCCAGCAGTTTATATTATGCAGGGGGTGTCACCGGGGAGCTGTTTTTT. This gives the protein CASSLYYAGGVTGELFF. The chain links TRBV28 to TRBJ2-2; TRBD1 matches 7 bases. This CDR3 has 17 amino acids. Germline loops: CDR1 MDHEN, CDR2 SYDVKM. V lost 1 base, J lost 4 bases, and 9 bases stayed unmatched.

The chain links TRBV5-1 to TRBJ2-3, with 11 nucleotides matching TRBD2. The V and J ends lost 4 bases and 2 bases, in that order; junction bases with no gene match: 6. The CDR3 totals 16 residues. Germline V lookup: CDR1 SGHRS, CDR2 YFSETQ. The CDR3 DNA sequence: TGCGCCAGCAGCCCACTAGCGGGGGTTACCACAGATACGCAGTATTTT. The encoded protein is CASSPLAGVTTDTQYF.